Listed here are 22 T cell receptor beta chains from one sample, sequenced in a study of post-analysis software for immune sequencing data. Study findings and constraints: Compared with controls, patients had more of roughly five TRBV segments, including TRBV5-6, TRBV5-1 and TRBV20-1.

These receptors lack a known antigen. The authors incorporated unique molecular identifiers into the TCR beta cDNA libraries. TCRdb reprocessed the PCR reads with MiXCR, giving one entry per CDR3 protein. The top ten clones hold about 4.5% of a sample with roughly 870,000 distinct CDR3 sequences, 53% of them seen once. Sequences were obtained from blood. The receptors shown here come from a girl aged 10 to 17 with multiple sclerosis.

This clonotype was detected only a few times. The chain uses TRBV5-1 and TRBJ2-7; D remains unclear. CDR1 is SGHRS and CDR2 is YFSETQ in the germline V gene. V lost 0 bases and J lost 2, with 9 bases in between. The CDR3 is 14 residues long. The CDR3: CASSLAPGPYEQYF. The DNA of the CDR3 is TGCGCCAGCAGCTTGGCTCCGGGCCCCTACGAGCAGTACTTC.

In this sample, this clonotype turned up a few times. This chain links TRBV5-1 with TRBJ2-5; weak D call: TRBD2 (6 bases). The CDR3 length is 14 residues. The V end was cut by 3 bases, the J end by 4 bases, with 13 bases between. Germline loops: CDR1 SGHRS, CDR2 YFSETQ. This chain's CDR3 is CASSSGGIGETQYF. CDR3 bases: TGCGCCAGCAGCTCCGGAGGGATCGGAGAGACCCAGTACTTC.

The chain has TRBV29-1 and TRBJ2-7, with 7 nucleotides matching TRBD1. With V trimmed by 7 bases and J by 0 bases, 3 bases remained unmatched. Per germline, CDR1 SQVTM and CDR2 ANQGSEA. This CDR3 spans 12 amino acids. The CDR3 DNA is TGCAGCGCTGGGACAGCCTCCTACGAGCAGTACTTC. This translates into CSAGTASYEQYF.

The genes are TRBV14 and TRBJ1-2; no reliable D call. The CDR3 totals 15 residues. Looked up from germline, CDR1 is SGHDN and CDR2 is FVKESK. With 5 bases removed from V and 5 bases from J, the gap between germline ends came to 18 bases. CDR3 DNA sequence: TGTGCCAGCAGCTCCCGATCCCGCAACGCTTATGGCTACACCTTC. Translation gives CASSSRSRNAYGYTF.

The chain carries TRBV29-1 and TRBJ2-7; no clear D gene. Trimming took 5 bases from V and 4 from J, leaving 9 bases between them. CDR1 is SQVTM, CDR2 ANQGSEA, per germline. CDR3 length: 11 amino acids. The CDR3 is CSVFSGYEQYF. CDR3 DNA sequence: TGCAGCGTTTTCTCCGGGTACGAGCAGTACTTC.

The table lists this clonotype with a few counts. In nucleotides, the CDR3 is TGTGCCAGCAGCTACAGGGCTAACAATGAGCAGTTCTTC. Its protein product is CASSYRANNEQFF. The chain couples TRBV12-3 or TRBV12-4 to TRBJ2-1; D is possibly TRBD1 (6 bases). The CDR3 runs 13 residues. V lost 6 bases, J lost 5 bases, and 11 bases lay in between.

The chain links TRBV4-2 to TRBJ1-2; tentative D call: TRBD1 (5 bases). Germline V gene sequence: CDR1 LGHNA, CDR2 YNFKEQ. This CDR3 contains 14 residues. V gave up 1 base and J gave up 5 bases, with 11 bases separating them. CDR3 coding DNA: TGTGCCAGCAGCCAAGCAGGACAAGGGTATGGCTACACCTTC. Its protein product is CASSQAGQGYGYTF.

The chain links TRBV20-1 to TRBJ2-1, with 11 nucleotides matching TRBD2. Germline V gene sequence: CDR1 DFQATT, CDR2 SNEGSKA (reference sequence). CDR3 size: 14 residues. Trimming took 3 bases from V and 12 from J; bases not matched to a gene: 10. Here the CDR3 reads CSASCLAGGSGQFF. The CDR3 nucleotides are TGCAGTGCTAGTTGTCTAGCGGGGGGATCTGGGCAGTTCTTC.

In DNA form, the CDR3 reads TGTGCCAGCAGCTTAAGCATGGGACGCGGGATCCACTTT. Its translation: CASSLSMGRGIHF. The chain employs TRBV7-2 and TRBJ1-6, with D possibly being TRBD1 (5 bases). Germline CDR1 SGHTA, CDR2 FQGNSA. Deletions cut 2 bases from V and 17 bases from J, with 16 bases between. The CDR3 is 13 amino acids. Complete variable domain (other parts from reference TRBV7-2 and TRBJ1-6): GAGVSQSPSNKVTEKGKDVELRCDPISGHTALYWYRQSLGQGLEFLIYFQGNSAPDKSGLPSDRFSAERTGGSVSTLTIQRTQQEDSAVYLCASSLSMGRGIHFGNGTRLTVT.

This chain connects TRBV5-1 to TRBJ2-3; TRBD1 is a possible D gene (6 bases). CDR1 and CDR2 from the germline V gene are SGHRS and YFSETQ. The CDR3 spans 15 residues. V was cut by 0 bases and J by 0 bases, with 8 bases left in between. The CDR3 DNA reads as TGCGCCAGCAGCTTGGATGGACAGAGCACAGATACGCAGTATTTT. The encoded protein is CASSLDGQSTDTQYF.

The count of this clonotype is one. In DNA form, the CDR3 reads TGTGCCAGCAGCCTAGGGGGACCTTCGAACATTCAGTACTTC. Translation gives CASSLGGPSNIQYF. This sequence joins TRBV7-6 and TRBJ2-7; a possible D gene is TRBD1 (6 bases). The J call may not be correct, given that the DNA end is closer to TRBJ2-4. The CDR3 length is 14 residues. From germline, CDR1 is SGHVS and CDR2 FNYEAQ.

This chain links TRBV14 with TRBJ2-3, with 10 bases identical to TRBD2. CDR1 SGHDN and CDR2 FVKESK come from the germline V gene. CDR3 length: 18 residues. Losses at the gene ends were 0 bases for V and 5 bases for J; bases not matched to a gene: 11. The CDR3 protein is CASSQDFASGSLQDTQYF. The CDR3 DNA follows: TGTGCCAGCAGCCAAGACTTCGCTAGCGGGAGTCTTCAAGATACGCAGTATTTT.

This rearrangement joins TRBV9 to TRBJ2-5; possibly TRBD2 for D (5 bases). The germline V and J ends were trimmed by 1 base and 5 bases, with 18 bases remaining between them. Germline CDR1 is SGDLS and CDR2 is YYNGEE. The CDR3 loop spans 16 amino acids. This chain's CDR3 is CASSVYLSSRGETQYF. The CDR3 DNA reads as TGTGCCAGCAGCGTATATTTGTCTTCCAGAGGGGAGACCCAGTACTTC.

There are a few counts of this clonotype. The V and J genes are TRBV10-3 and TRBJ2-5, with 7 bases fitting TRBD1. This CDR3 contains 17 residues. The junction had 18 bases not matched to a gene; V was cut back by 0 bases and J by 11 bases. CDR1 is ENHRY, CDR2 SYGVKD, per germline. CDR3 in DNA: TGTGCCATCAGTGAGTCGATCCCTCCCGGGACAGATCGTTGGCAGTACTTC. Residues: CAISESIPPGTDRWQYF.

In this sample, this clonotype turned up once. The J gene is TRBJ1-1, the V gene TRBV29-1; D is unclear. CDR3 size: 15 residues. Germline lookup yields CDR1 SQVTM and CDR2 ANQGSEA. V shed 5 bases and J shed 0 bases, with 16 bases lying between them. The CDR3 DNA is TGCAGCGTTAGCCCCTTTGGGGAGGTGAACACTGAAGCTTTCTTT. It codes for CSVSPFGEVNTEAFF. Together with reference TRBV29-1 and TRBJ1-1, the CDR3 gives the full variable domain: SAVISQKPSRDICQRGTSLTIQCQVDSQVTMMFWYRQQPGQSLTLIATANQGSEATYESGFVIDKFPISRPNLTFSTLTVSNMSPEDSSIYLCSVSPFGEVNTEAFFGQGTRLTVV.

Only one count was recorded for this clonotype. V is TRBV20-1 and J is TRBJ2-5; a weak D match, TRBD1 (6 bases). Trimming removed 6 bases at V and 5 bases at J, with 22 bases between. Germline V gene lookup returns CDR1 DFQATT and CDR2 SNEGSKA (reference sequence). The CDR3 has 15 amino acids. The CDR3 here is CSARRGSPRGETQYF. For the CDR3, the DNA is TGCAGTGCGCGCCGAGGATCGCCGAGGGGGGAGACCCAGTACTTC.

This rearrangement joins TRBV3-1 to TRBJ2-5; no definite D call. The last part of the DNA fits TRBJ2-7 better; the J call may be wrong. The CDR3 runs to 12 residues. Germline V CDR1 and CDR2: LGHDT, YNNKEL (reference sequence). CDR3 nucleotides: TGTGCCAGCAGCCAAGTTGAACACGAGCAGTACTTC. This codes for CASSQVEHEQYF.

The chain has TRBV21-1 and TRBJ2-3; the table's D call, TRBD1, has no DNA check behind it. TRBV21-1 is noted as a pseudogene. This CDR3 is built from 18 residues. The CDR3 region has the DNA TGTGCCAGCAGCAAAGCTTTGCGGTCGCCCACGGGCACAGATACGCAGTATTTT. As protein: CASSKALRSPTGTDTQYF.

The chain carries TRBV20-1 and TRBJ1-2; 7 bases are a match to TRBD1. V was pared by 3 bases and J by 4 bases, with 8 bases of the junction left unmatched. CDR1 and CDR2 (germline): DFQATT, SNEGSKA (reference sequence). The CDR3 is 14 amino acids. The CDR3 sequence: CSAREGAQIYGYTF. The CDR3 bases are TGCAGTGCTAGGGAGGGGGCGCAGATCTATGGCTACACCTTC.

This clonotype occurred a few times. This chain connects TRBV6-5 to TRBJ1-2; possible D gene TRBD1, 5 bases. This CDR3 spans 15 amino acids. Trimming stripped 0 bases from V and 5 bases from J, with 13 bases between. CDR1 and CDR2 (germline): MNHEY, SVGAGI. CDR3 sequence: CASSYSGLRGYGYTF. The CDR3 DNA is TGTGCCAGCAGTTACTCGGGGCTGCGGGGATATGGCTACACCTTC.

The V gene is TRBV20-1, the J gene TRBJ1-2; D is perhaps TRBD1 (5 bases). Germline loops: CDR1 DFQATT, CDR2 SNEGSKA (reference sequence). V lost 6 bases and J 9 bases, leaving 26 bases between the germline ends. The CDR3 has 15 residues. CDR3 DNA: TGCAGTGCCAGATTGGGACGGGCCACTGGAAAAAGCTACACCTTC. Translation: CSARLGRATGKSYTF.

In its sample, this clonotype was seen a few times. J is TRBJ2-7 and V is TRBV5-5, with TRBD1 matching 7 bases. The CDR3 extends over 14 amino acids. Looked up from germline, CDR1 is SGHKS and CDR2 is YYEKEE (reference sequence). V gave up 4 bases and J gave up 4 bases; unmatched junction bases: 8. CDR3 DNA: TGTGCCAGCAGCCTAAGGGACAGCCTATACGAGCAGTACTTC. It codes for CASSLRDSLYEQYF.